Shown below are 8 T cell receptor beta chains from a single sample sequenced in a study of human T cells and chemical hapten exposure. The time point here: patch test 2, 6 weeks after DPC sensitization. Treatment described: therapeutic diphenylcyclopropenone sensitization with weekly scalp DPC. Using its own MiXCR run on the RACE reads, TCRdb lists one record per CDR3 protein. The sample lists about 50,000 distinct CDR3 sequences, around 10% occurring once. This specimen was whole blood, taken in connection with sensitization to the hapten diphenylcyclopropenone (DPC). These receptors all stem from a woman between 45 and 65 years old with alopecia areata. Some clones in this sample may be carry-over from other donors' samples.

This clonotype came up many times. The chain joins TRBV28 to TRBJ1-5; D call uncertain. This CDR3 has 13 residues. Trimming pared 4 bases from V and 9 bases from J, leaving 13 bases between. Germline CDR1 and CDR2: MDHEN and SYDVKM. CDR3 loop: CASSSLFVLPQHF. CDR3 nucleotide sequence: TGTGCCAGCAGTTCCCTATTCGTTCTGCCCCAGCATTTT.

The chain links TRBV12-3 or TRBV12-4 to TRBJ2-3; no clear D gene. CDR3 length: 13 residues. V was clipped by 6 bases and J by 0 bases, with 7 bases between them. For the CDR3, the DNA is TGTGCCAGCAGCTCTCATAGCACAGATACGCAGTATTTT. Protein product: CASSSHSTDTQYF.

J is TRBJ2-1 and V is TRBV28; TRBD2 matches at 7 bases. V shed 5 bases and J 6 bases; nucleotides not matched to a gene: 7. The CDR3 extends over 14 amino acids. The germline V gene encodes CDR1 MDHEN and CDR2 SYDVKM. The CDR3 here is CASSARLASNEQFF. Written as DNA, the CDR3 is TGTGCCAGCAGTGCCAGACTAGCCTCCAATGAGCAGTTCTTC.

The chain recombines TRBV28 with TRBJ2-7; TRBD2 aligns across 7 bases. The CDR3 covers 14 residues. With 9 bases clipped from V and 3 bases from J, the junction kept 11 bases outside the gene matches. The germline CDR1 and CDR2 sequences are MDHEN and SYDVKM. CDR3 protein: CASLSLAGLYEQYF. CDR3 nucleotide sequence: TGTGCCAGTCTTAGCTTAGCGGGCCTCTACGAGCAGTACTTC. Full variable domain (remainder filled in from reference TRBV28 and TRBJ2-7): DVKVTQSSRYLVKRTGEKVFLECVQDMDHENMFWYRQDPGLGLRLIYFSYDVKMKEKGDIPEGYSVSREKKERFSLILESASTNQTSMYLCASLSLAGLYEQYFGPGTRLTVT.

This clonotype was seen only a few times. The V gene is TRBV18, the J gene TRBJ1-5; 8 bases are shared with TRBD1. With 0 bases clipped from V and 5 bases from J, the junction kept 6 bases outside the gene matches. Per germline, CDR1 KGHSH and CDR2 LQKENI. CDR3 length equals 16 residues. The CDR3 bases are TGTGCCAGCTCACCACCGCAGGGGGCGTCGGATCAGCCCCAGCATTTT. Translation: CASSPPQGASDQPQHF.

Only a few counts were recorded for this clonotype. The chain links TRBV28 to TRBJ2-3; a possible D gene is TRBD2 (6 bases). The V gene's germline CDR1 is MDHEN and CDR2 SYDVKM. V was pared by 4 bases and J by 1 base, with 12 bases between. The CDR3 is 15 residues long. For the CDR3, the DNA is TGTGCCAGCAGTTACGGGGGAGCGGGCACAGATACGCAGTATTTT. This sequence encodes CASSYGGAGTDTQYF.

About this clonotype: A much larger clone differs by one base, so this may be a read error. Without the conserved terminal phenylalanine or tryptophan, this CDR3 likely stems from a read error. This chain links TRBV10-2 with TRBJ2-7; no clear D. The V gene lost 2 bases and the J gene lost 3 bases, with 11 bases spanning the gap. This CDR3 has 14 amino acids. Germline V gene data show CDR1 as WSHSY and CDR2 as SAAADI. In DNA form, the CDR3 reads TGCGCCAGCAGTGAGCCCCCGGACCTCTACGAGCAGTACTCC. Translated, it gives CASSEPPDLYEQYS.

This clonotype has a handful of counts. The rearrangement links TRBV4-3 to TRBJ1-2; TRBD1 agrees at 9 bases. Germline V gives CDR1 LGHNA, CDR2 YSLEER. The CDR3 is made up of 13 amino acids. V lost 3 bases to trimming and J lost 8 bases; unmatched junction nucleotides: 4. The CDR3 DNA follows: TGCGCCAGCAGCCAGGGGGGACAGGGCGGCTACACCTTC. Its protein is CASSQGGQGGYTF.